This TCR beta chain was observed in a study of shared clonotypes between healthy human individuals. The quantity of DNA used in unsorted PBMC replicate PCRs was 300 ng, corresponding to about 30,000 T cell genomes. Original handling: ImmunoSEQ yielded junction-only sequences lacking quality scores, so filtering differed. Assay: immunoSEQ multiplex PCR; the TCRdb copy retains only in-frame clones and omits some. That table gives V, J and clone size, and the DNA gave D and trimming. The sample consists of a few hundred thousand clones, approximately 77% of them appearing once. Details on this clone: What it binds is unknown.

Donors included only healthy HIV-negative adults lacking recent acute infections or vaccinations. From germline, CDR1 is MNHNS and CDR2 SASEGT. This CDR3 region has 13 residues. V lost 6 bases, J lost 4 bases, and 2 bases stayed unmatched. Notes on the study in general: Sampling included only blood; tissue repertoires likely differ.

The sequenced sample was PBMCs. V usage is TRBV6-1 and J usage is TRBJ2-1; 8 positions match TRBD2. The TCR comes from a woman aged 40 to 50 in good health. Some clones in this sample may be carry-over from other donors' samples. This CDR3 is CASRLADYNEQFF. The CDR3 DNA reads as TGTGCCAGCAGACTAGCGGATTACAATGAGCAGTTCTTC.